One and the same sample provided the 11 T cell receptor beta chains below, sequenced in a study of T cell changes during pregnancy in multiple sclerosis. Clones were read by immunoSEQ multiplex PCR, and TCRdb kept only the in-frame ones, dropping some. The sample lists fewer than 20,000 clones, 88% occurring once. The sequencing here drew on CD8+ T cells from peripheral blood mononuclear cells, taken after pregnancy. The receptors derive from a female donor in good health, enrolled as a control in a pregnancy study.

V gene TRBV6-5 combines with J gene TRBJ2-5; the match to TRBD2 covers 14 bases. Trimming took 10 bases from V and 4 from J; bases not matched to a gene: 5. This CDR3 has 14 residues. Looked up from germline, CDR1 is MNHEY and CDR2 is SVGAGI. CDR3: CATSTSGGGETQYF. Here the CDR3 DNA reads TGTGCCACTTCGACTAGCGGGGGGGGAGAGACCCAGTACTTC.

J is TRBJ2-1 and V is TRBV19, with a possible D match to TRBD2 (6 bases). Per the germline V gene, CDR1 is LNHDA and CDR2 is SQIVND (reference sequence). The CDR3 is made up of 15 amino acids. Trimming shortened V by 10 bases and J by 7 bases, and 23 bases separated the two germline ends. CDR3 residues: CATTLWSGGNNEQFF. The DNA of the CDR3 is TGTGCCACCACCCTTTGGAGCGGAGGGAATAATGAGCAGTTCTTC. The full variable domain, with the rest looked up from reference TRBV19 and TRBJ2-1, is DGGITQSPKYLFRKEGQNVTLSCEQNLNHDAMYWYRQDPGQGLRLIYYSQIVNDFQKGDIAEGYSVSREKKESFPLTVTSAQKNPTAFYLCATTLWSGGNNEQFFGPGTRLTVL.

This clone was seen a single time. The rearrangement links TRBV19 to TRBJ2-7; no clear D. Trimming left V 2 bases short and J 6 bases short, with 8 bases between. The V gene's germline CDR1 is LNHDA and CDR2 SQIVND (reference sequence). The CDR3 is 12 residues long. In DNA, the CDR3 is TGTGCCAGTAGTATACCAGGCCGCGAGCAGTACTTC. Its protein product is CASSIPGREQYF.

In regard to this clone: The junction departs from germline at one end; a sequencing error may be responsible. The rearrangement links TRBV7-7 to TRBJ2-3; TRBD2 matches 13 bases. The germline CDR1 and CDR2 sequences are SSHAT and FNYEAQ (reference sequence). The CDR3 is 14 residues long. This CDR3 reads CASSSLGLAGEAAF. The CDR3 bases are TGTGCTAGCAGCTCCCTAGGACTAGCGGGAGAAGCCGCGTTT.

This clone was seen more than once but under ten times. The chain is built from TRBV5-4 and TRBJ2-5; D perhaps matches TRBD2 (6 bases). Germline CDR1 reads SGHNT; CDR2 reads YYREEE (reference sequence). V dropped 1 base and J dropped 3 bases, with 7 bases sitting between them. This CDR3 comprises 13 residues. This CDR3 reads CASSLPGEETQYF. CDR3 DNA sequence: TGTGCCAGCAGCTTGCCGGGGGAAGAGACCCAGTACTTC.

In its sample, this clone was seen once. The rearrangement links TRBV4-1 to TRBJ2-3; D remains unclear. The V gene lost 0 bases and the J gene lost 1 base, with 5 bases spanning the gap. CDR1 is MGHRA, CDR2 YSYEKL, per germline. This CDR3 contains 14 residues. The CDR3 DNA reads TGCGCCAGCAGCCAAGATCTTCGCACAGATACGCAGTATTTT. Its protein product is CASSQDLRTDTQYF.

The chain uses TRBV6-5 and TRBJ2-6; D call uncertain. V lost 0 bases and J lost 0, with 3 bases in between. Germline lookup yields CDR1 MNHEY and CDR2 SVGAGI. The CDR3 spans 15 residues. CDR3 amino acids: CASSYSSSGANVLTF. CDR3 sequence (DNA): TGTGCCAGCAGTTACTCTAGCTCTGGGGCCAACGTCCTGACTTTC.

The J gene is TRBJ1-1, the V gene TRBV28; 9 bases agree with TRBD1. Germline V lookup: CDR1 MDHEN, CDR2 SYDVKM. This CDR3 is 16 amino acids long. J lost 4 bases, V lost 2 bases, and 8 bases had no gene match. In DNA, the CDR3 is TGTGCCAGCAGTTTACCATTAACAGGGGGCGGCACTGAAGCTTTCTTT. Translation gives CASSLPLTGGGTEAFF.

This chain uses TRBV7-6 with TRBJ1-1; D unresolved. V dropped 5 bases and J dropped 4 bases, with 11 bases sitting between them. The CDR3 loop spans 13 amino acids. CDR1 is SGHVS and CDR2 is FNYEAQ in the germline V gene. CDR3: CASSPPGGTEAFF. The CDR3 nucleotides are TGTGCCAGCAGCCCCCCAGGAGGCACTGAAGCTTTCTTT.

This chain uses TRBV19 with TRBJ2-7; weak D call: TRBD2 (5 bases). The CDR3 consists of 15 residues. V lost 0 bases, J lost 6 bases, and 15 bases lay in between. Germline V gene sequence: CDR1 LNHDA, CDR2 SQIVND (reference sequence). CDR3 region: CASSIEVSGKFEQYF. The CDR3, as DNA: TGTGCCAGTAGTATAGAGGTTTCGGGGAAGTTCGAGCAGTACTTC.

Worth noting for this clone: The junction departs from the called germline gene at one end, perhaps through a read error. Within the sample, other DNA sequences also encode this same CDR3. This chain uses TRBV6-1 with TRBJ2-7, with 7 nucleotides matching TRBD1. In germline, CDR1 is MNHNS, CDR2 SASEGT. This CDR3 region has 13 residues. The CDR3 region is CASREQGNYEQYF. The CDR3 DNA sequence: TGTGCTAGCAGGGAACAGGGGAATTACGAGCAGTACTTC.